Listed below are T cell receptor beta chains from one sample, sequenced in a study of cytomegalovirus exposure and HLA in healthy donors. Data came from immunoSEQ multiplex PCR; TCRdb stores just in-frame clones and leaves some out. The data show about 240,000 clones, about 80% seen once. Sequencing used PBMCs. These receptors originate from a woman in her sixties or seventies in good health and CMV-seropositive. Each CDR3 is given with its conserved first and last residue. For some rows the clone size is stated as once, few or many, or as a class when expanded; others skip it.

size	V	J	CDR3
.	TRBV28	TRBJ2-3	CASRSSGRVDTQYF
.	TRBV5-1	TRBJ2-7	CASSLAITSGSYEQYF
once	TRBV28	TRBJ1-5	CASISRLYSNQPQHF
.	TRBV7-9	TRBJ1-4	CASSPLDKPPNEKLFF
.	TRBV6-5	TRBJ1-2	CASSTTGVDGYTF
.	TRBV5-8	TRBJ1-4	CASSPRIEGAGEKLFF
.	TRBV6-6	TRBJ2-1	CASTTSLADSYNEQFF
.	TRBV6-5	TRBJ2-7	CASSYRLAYEQYF
.	TRBV5-1	TRBJ1-1	CASSPGTGPTEAFF
.	TRBV7-9	TRBJ2-7	CSSSHLADEQYF
.	TRBV7-6	TRBJ1-1	CASSPRQVWDTEAFF
.	TRBV28	TRBJ1-2	CASNRGGPYGYTF
.	TRBV19	TRBJ2-2	CASSPWDWLNTGELFF
.	TRBV6-5	TRBJ2-7	CASSRRDTGAYEQYF
.	TRBV6-6	TRBJ2-7	CASSRSYEQYF
.	TRBV5-4	TRBJ1-1	CASRQGTGVATNTEAFF
.	TRBV5-6	TRBJ2-7	CASRRAGVRSYEQYF
.	TRBV11-2	TRBJ2-6	CASSPGISGANVLTF
few	TRBV4-1	TRBJ2-7	CASSAKSGDLSYEQYF
.	TRBV9	TRBJ1-1	CASSPREGGTNTEAFF
.	TRBV9	TRBJ1-5	CASSVDRADQPQHF
.	TRBV6-5	TRBJ1-5	CASKQGGQPQHF
few	TRBV7-9	TRBJ1-5	CASSLVTVNQPQHF
.	TRBV5-4	TRBJ2-5	CASSTPEQGQETQYF
.	TRBV6-1	TRBJ2-1	CASSLGTSLNEQFF
.	TRBV7-2	TRBJ2-1	CASSKGAHEQFF
.	TRBV2	TRBJ1-2	CASSEATGGAGYTF
.	TRBV5-6	TRBJ1-5	CASSLRPAYSNQPQHF
.	TRBV7-3	TRBJ1-1	CASSLTGGQGLTEAFF
.	TRBV5-1	TRBJ1-2	CASSPGNYGYTF
.	TRBV6-5	TRBJ2-2	CASSYSTANTGELFF
.	TRBV11-3	TRBJ2-6	CASSHGTGGSSGANVLTF
few	TRBV9	TRBJ2-3	CASSPREGGTDTQYF
.	TRBV9	TRBJ2-7	CASSPTGQGSYEQYF
.	TRBV7-9	TRBJ2-7	CASSLGLAGGDYEQYF
few	TRBV5-1	TRBJ2-2	CASSLGSSYTGELFF
.	TRBV29-1	TRBJ2-6	CSAGQGSGAGANVLTF
.	TRBV19	TRBJ2-7	CASSPRDTLVIYEQYF
.	TRBV6-1	TRBJ1-3	CASSEALRGRASGNTIYF
.	TRBV10-3	TRBJ1-1	CAARGAPGNTEAFF
.	TRBV9	TRBJ2-5	CASSRTLEGETQYF
.	TRBV7-2	TRBJ1-4	CASSLGSGGEKLFF
.	TRBV4-1	TRBJ1-2	CASSQARGQGPLGYGYTF
.	TRBV6-1	TRBJ2-7	CASSVRTSGLYEQYF
.	TRBV15	TRBJ2-7	CATSRDVNTYEQYF
.	TRBV29-1	TRBJ2-1	CSAIYRTGGGQQFF
.	TRBV6-5	TRBJ2-1	CASSYGSGGPYEQFF